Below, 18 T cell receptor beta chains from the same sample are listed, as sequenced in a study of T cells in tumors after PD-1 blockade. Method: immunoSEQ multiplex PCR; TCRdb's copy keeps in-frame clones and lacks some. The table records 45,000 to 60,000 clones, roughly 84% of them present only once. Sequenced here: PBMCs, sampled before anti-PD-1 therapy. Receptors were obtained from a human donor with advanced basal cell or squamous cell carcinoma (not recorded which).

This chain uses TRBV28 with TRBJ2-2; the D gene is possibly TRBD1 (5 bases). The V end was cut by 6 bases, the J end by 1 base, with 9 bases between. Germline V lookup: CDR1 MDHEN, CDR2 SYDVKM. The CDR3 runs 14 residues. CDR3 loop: CASRRQGNTGELFF. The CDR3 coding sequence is TGTGCCAGCAGAAGGCAGGGGAACACCGGGGAGCTGTTTTTT.

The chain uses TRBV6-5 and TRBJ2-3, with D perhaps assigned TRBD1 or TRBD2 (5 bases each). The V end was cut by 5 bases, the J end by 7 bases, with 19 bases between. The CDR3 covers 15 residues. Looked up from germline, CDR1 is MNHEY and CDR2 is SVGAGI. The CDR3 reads CASSTGASVFNTQYF. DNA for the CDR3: TGTGCCAGCAGTACCGGGGCCTCGGTTTTTAATACGCAGTATTTT.

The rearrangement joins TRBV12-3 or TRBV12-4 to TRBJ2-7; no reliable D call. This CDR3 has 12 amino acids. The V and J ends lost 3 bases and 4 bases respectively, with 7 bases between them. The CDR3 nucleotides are TGTGCCAGCAGTTTGACCCTTTACGAGCAGTACTTC. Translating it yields CASSLTLYEQYF.

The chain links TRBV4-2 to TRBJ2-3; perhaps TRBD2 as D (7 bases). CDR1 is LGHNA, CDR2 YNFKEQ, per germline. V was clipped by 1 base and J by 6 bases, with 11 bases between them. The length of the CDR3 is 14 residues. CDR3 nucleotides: TGTGCCAGCAGCCAAGTGGGGGGGCCGGATACGCAGTATTTT. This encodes CASSQVGGPDTQYF.

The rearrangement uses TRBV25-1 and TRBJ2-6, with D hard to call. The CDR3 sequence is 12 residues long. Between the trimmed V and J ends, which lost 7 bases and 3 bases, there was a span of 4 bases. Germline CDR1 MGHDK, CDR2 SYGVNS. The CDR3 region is CASTHGANVLTF. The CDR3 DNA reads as TGTGCCAGCACACATGGGGCCAACGTCCTGACTTTC.

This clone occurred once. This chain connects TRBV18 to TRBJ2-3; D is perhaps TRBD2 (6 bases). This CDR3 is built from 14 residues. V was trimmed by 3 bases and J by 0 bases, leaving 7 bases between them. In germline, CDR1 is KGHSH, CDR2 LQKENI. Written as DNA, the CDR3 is TGTGCCAGCTCACCCGGGACTAGCACAGATACGCAGTATTTT. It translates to CASSPGTSTDTQYF. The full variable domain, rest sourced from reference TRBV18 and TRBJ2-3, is NAGVMQNPRHLVRRRGQEARLRCSPMKGHSHVYWYRQLPEEGLKFMVYLQKENIIDESGMPKERFSAEFPKEGPSILRIQQVVRGDSAAYFCASSPGTSTDTQYFGPGTRLTVL.

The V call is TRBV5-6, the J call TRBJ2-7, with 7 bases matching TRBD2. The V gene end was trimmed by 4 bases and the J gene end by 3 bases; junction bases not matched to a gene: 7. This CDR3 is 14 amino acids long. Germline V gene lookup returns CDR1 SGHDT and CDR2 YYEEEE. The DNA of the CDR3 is TGTGCCAGCAGCCCTCGGGGGGTCCTCTACGAGCAGTACTTC. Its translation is CASSPRGVLYEQYF.

The CDR3 sequence: CASSQQGQGTYEQYF. The DNA of the CDR3 is TGTGCCAGCAGCCAACAAGGACAGGGAACCTACGAGCAGTACTTC. The rearrangement uses TRBV9 and TRBJ2-7; TRBD1 aligns across 8 bases. After removal of 4 bases from V and 2 bases from J, the junction contained 8 bases not matched to a gene. This CDR3 has 15 amino acids. Germline V lookup: CDR1 SGDLS, CDR2 YYNGEE. The full variable domain, with the rest looked up from reference TRBV9 and TRBJ2-7, is DSGVTQTPKHLITATGQRVTLRCSPRSGDLSVYWYQQSLDQGLQFLIQYYNGEERAKGNILERFSAQQFPDLHSELNLSSLELGDSALYFCASSQQGQGTYEQYFGPGTRLTVT.

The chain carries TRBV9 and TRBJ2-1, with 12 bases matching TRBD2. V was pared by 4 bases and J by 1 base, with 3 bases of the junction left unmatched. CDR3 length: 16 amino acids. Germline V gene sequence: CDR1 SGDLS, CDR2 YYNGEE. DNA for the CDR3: TGTGCCAGCAGCACCACTAGCGGGAGGTCCTACAATGAGCAGTTCTTC. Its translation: CASSTTSGRSYNEQFF. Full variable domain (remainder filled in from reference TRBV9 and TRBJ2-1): DSGVTQTPKHLITATGQRVTLRCSPRSGDLSVYWYQQSLDQGLQFLIQYYNGEERAKGNILERFSAQQFPDLHSELNLSSLELGDSALYFCASSTTSGRSYNEQFFGPGTRLTVL.

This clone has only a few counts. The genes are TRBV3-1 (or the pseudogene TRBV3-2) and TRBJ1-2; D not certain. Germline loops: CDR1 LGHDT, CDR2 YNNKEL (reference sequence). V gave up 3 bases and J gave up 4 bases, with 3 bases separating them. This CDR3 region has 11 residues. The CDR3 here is CASSQGYGYTF. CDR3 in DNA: TGTGCCAGCAGCCAGGGCTATGGCTACACCTTC.

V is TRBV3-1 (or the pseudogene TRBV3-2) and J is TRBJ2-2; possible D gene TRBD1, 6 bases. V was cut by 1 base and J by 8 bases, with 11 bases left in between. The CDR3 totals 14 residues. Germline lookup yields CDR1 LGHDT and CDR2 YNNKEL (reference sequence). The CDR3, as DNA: TGTGCCAGCAGCCAAGGGGGGCCGAATGGGGAGCTGTTTTTT. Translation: CASSQGGPNGELFF.

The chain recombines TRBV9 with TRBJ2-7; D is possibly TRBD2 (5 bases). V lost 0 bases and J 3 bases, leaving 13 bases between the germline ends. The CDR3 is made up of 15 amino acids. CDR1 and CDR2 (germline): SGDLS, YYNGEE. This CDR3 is CASSVVPGGGYEQYF. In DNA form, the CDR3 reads TGTGCCAGCAGCGTAGTTCCGGGCGGAGGCTACGAGCAGTACTTC.

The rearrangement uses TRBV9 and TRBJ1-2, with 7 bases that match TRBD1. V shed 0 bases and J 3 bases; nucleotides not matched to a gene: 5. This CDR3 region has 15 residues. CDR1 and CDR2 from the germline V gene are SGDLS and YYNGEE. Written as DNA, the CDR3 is TGTGCCAGCAGCGTAGCAGACAGGGCCCACTATGGCTACACCTTC. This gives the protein CASSVADRAHYGYTF.

CDR3 loop: CASSQASFGELFF. DNA of the CDR3: TGTGCCAGCAGCCAAGCCAGCTTCGGGGAGCTGTTTTTT. This sequence joins TRBV14 and TRBJ2-2; no clear D. The CDR3 totals 13 residues. Germline assignment: CDR1 SGHDN and CDR2 FVKESK. Trimming cost V 1 base and J 7 bases, with 7 bases left between them.

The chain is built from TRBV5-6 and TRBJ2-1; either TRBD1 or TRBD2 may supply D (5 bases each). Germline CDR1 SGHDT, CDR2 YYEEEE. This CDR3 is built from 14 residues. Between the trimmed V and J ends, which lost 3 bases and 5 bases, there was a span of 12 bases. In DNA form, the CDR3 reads TGTGCCAGCAGCTCGGGGACGTTCCACAATGAGCAGTTCTTC. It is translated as CASSSGTFHNEQFF.

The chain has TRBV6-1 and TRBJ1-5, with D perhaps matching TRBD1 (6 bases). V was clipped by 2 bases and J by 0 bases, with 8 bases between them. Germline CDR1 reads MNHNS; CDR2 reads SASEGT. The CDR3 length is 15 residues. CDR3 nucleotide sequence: TGTGCCAGCAGTGAAAACAGGGTTAGCAATCAGCCCCAGCATTTT. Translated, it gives CASSENRVSNQPQHF.

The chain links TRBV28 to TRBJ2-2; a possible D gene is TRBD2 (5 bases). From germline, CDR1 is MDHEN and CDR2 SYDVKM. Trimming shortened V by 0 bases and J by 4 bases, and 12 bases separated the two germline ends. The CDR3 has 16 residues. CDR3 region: CASSLWSGSLTGELFF. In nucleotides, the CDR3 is TGTGCCAGCAGTTTATGGTCGGGATCTCTCACCGGGGAGCTGTTTTTT.

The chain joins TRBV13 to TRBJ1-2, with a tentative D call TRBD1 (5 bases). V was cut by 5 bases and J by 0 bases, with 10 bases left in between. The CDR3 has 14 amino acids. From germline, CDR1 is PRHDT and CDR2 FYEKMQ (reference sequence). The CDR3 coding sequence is TGTGCCAGCAGCCGGGACGGAGCTAACTATGGCTACACCTTC. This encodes CASSRDGANYGYTF.